The rows below give T cell receptor beta chains drawn from one sample of a study of T cell responses to AZD1222 COVID-19 vaccine. Measured with immunoSEQ multiplex PCR; TCRdb has only the in-frame clones, and not every one. The table has under 200,000 clones, approximately 90% seen once. Sequenced material: peripheral blood, taken 28 days after the second dose of the MenACWY control vaccine. All receptors derive from an adult who received the MenACWY meningococcal vaccine as a control. CDR3s include the opening cysteine and the closing phenylalanine or tryptophan. The D gene is left open where the match is weak. Not every row has a clone size; where given, it reads once, few, many or a size class.

TRBV27	.	.	TRBJ2-7	TGTGCCAGCAGTTTTAACCAGCGCTCCTACGAGCAGTACTTC	CASSFNQRSYEQYF
TRBV19	.	.	TRBJ1-3	TGTGCCACCTTGCCCCTGGATGGAAACACCATATATTTT	CATLPLDGNTIYF
TRBV27	.	.	TRBJ1-1	TGTGCCAGCAGTCCCCGCCCGAACACTGAAGCTTTCTTT	CASSPRPNTEAFF
TRBV5-6	once	.	TRBJ1-4	TGTGCCAGCAGCCTAAGACAGGTGGGAGATGAAAAACTGTTTTTT	CASSLRQVGDEKLFF
TRBV7-9	.	.	TRBJ1-4	TGTGCCAGCAGCTTAACCGCACAGTATAATGAAAAACTGTTTTTT	CASSLTAQYNEKLFF
TRBV3-1/TRBV3-2	.	.	TRBJ1-5	TGTGCCAGCAGCCAAATGGTGGGGGGCAATCAGCCCCAGCATTTT	CASSQMVGGNQPQHF
TRBV28	.	.	TRBJ2-1	TGTGCCAGCAGAGCGGGAGAGGGGGCCGAGTTCTTC	CASRAGEGAEFF
TRBV24-1	.	TRBD1	TRBJ2-7	TGTGCCACCAGCTTAACAGGGGCCCCCTCCCTCGAGCAGTACTTC	CATSLTGAPSLEQYF
TRBV7-2	.	TRBD2	TRBJ2-4	TGTGCCAGCAGCTTGGCTAGCGGGCAAGCCAAAAACATTCAGTACTTC	CASSLASGQAKNIQYF
TRBV24-1	.	.	TRBJ2-1	TGTGCCACCAGTGATTGGGACGGATCCTCCTACAATGAGCAGTTCTTC	CATSDWDGSSYNEQFF
TRBV25-1	.	.	TRBJ2-1	TGTGCCAGCAGTGACAAGACGGGACTTTTGGGTAATGAGCAGTTCTTC	CASSDKTGLLGNEQFF
TRBV21-1	.	.	TRBJ1-1	TGTGCCAGCAGCTGCCCTGGCAGGGGGAGGACTGAAGCTTTCTTT	CASSCPGRGRTEAFF
TRBV27	.	TRBD1	TRBJ2-7	TGTGCCAGCGCTAATAGGGGACAGGTCGGAGCTAGGGAGCAGTACTTC	CASANRGQVGAREQYF
TRBV19	.	.	TRBJ2-1	TGTGCCAGTAGTATACCGGGTTGGGAGCAGTTCTTC	CASSIPGWEQFF
TRBV9	.	TRBD2	TRBJ2-1	TGTGCCAGCAGCGTAGCCCTAGCGGGAGTCAGCAATGAGCAGTTCTTC	CASSVALAGVSNEQFF
TRBV6-5	.	TRBD2	TRBJ2-7	TGTGCCAGCAGGACTAGCGGATACGAGCAGTACTTC	CASRTSGYEQYF
TRBV5-6	once	.	TRBJ1-5	TGTGCCTCCCAGGAAGGTATGGGGAATCAGCCCCAGCATTTT	CASQEGMGNQPQHF
TRBV7-2	.	.	TRBJ2-7	TGTGCCAGCAGCGTCCAGGGCTCCTACGAGCAGTACTTC	CASSVQGSYEQYF
TRBV28	.	.	TRBJ2-1	TGTGCCAGCAGTTTATCCACTAGGAATGAGCAGTTCTTC	CASSLSTRNEQFF
TRBV5-1	.	TRBD2	TRBJ2-1	TGCGCCAGCACCACTCGGGGGGGAGGCGCCTACAATGAGCAGTTCTTC	CASTTRGGGAYNEQFF
TRBV11-1	.	.	TRBJ2-1	TGTGCCAGCAGCTTACAGGGCCTGGTGGACAATGAGCAGTTCTTC	CASSLQGLVDNEQFF
TRBV7-3	.	.	TRBJ2-7	TGTGCCAGCAGCTCAGGAGGGGGAGGGCGATTCGAGCAGTACTTC	CASSSGGGGRFEQYF
TRBV27	.	.	TRBJ2-7	TGTGCCAGCAGTTGGGGGAGAGTCCGGGGCTCCTACGAGCAGTACTTC	CASSWGRVRGSYEQYF
TRBV3-1/TRBV3-2	.	.	TRBJ1-5	TGTGCCAGCAGCCAAGATGTGGCAGGGCATCAGCCCCAGCATTTT	CASSQDVAGHQPQHF
TRBV24-1	once	.	TRBJ2-2	TGTGCCACCAGTGATAGGAACACCGGGGAGCTGTTTTTT	CATSDRNTGELFF
TRBV9	.	TRBD1	TRBJ1-4	TGTGCCAGCAGCGCCGGAACAGGGGGTAATGAAAAACTGTTTTTT	CASSAGTGGNEKLFF
TRBV29-1	once	.	TRBJ1-5	TGCAGCGCCGGGGGAGGAATGAATCAGCCCCAGCATTTT	CSAGGGMNQPQHF
TRBV28	.	.	TRBJ2-7	TGTGCCAGCGGGGATCAGTTATCCTACGAGCAGTACTTC	CASGDQLSYEQYF
TRBV6-6	.	TRBD1	TRBJ1-3	TGTGCCAGCAGCCAGGACAGGGGGCTTGGAAACACCATATATTTT	CASSQDRGLGNTIYF
TRBV20-1	.	.	TRBJ1-5	TGCAGTGCTAGTAGGACATCCGACAATCAGCCCCAGCATTTT	CSASRTSDNQPQHF
TRBV6-5	.	TRBD1	TRBJ2-7	TGTGCCAGCAGAAGACAGGGAGAACTTTACGAGCAGTACTTC	CASRRQGELYEQYF
TRBV6-5	.	TRBD1	TRBJ1-5	TGTGCCAGCAGCCACGCAACAGGGGGCCAGCCCCAGCATTTT	CASSHATGGQPQHF
TRBV2	.	TRBD2	TRBJ2-7	TGTGCCAGCAGGCGGACTAGCGGGAGACCTAACGAGCAGTACTTC	CASRRTSGRPNEQYF
TRBV7-2	.	TRBD1	TRBJ1-4	TGTGCCAGCAGAAAGACAGGGGAGGCTAATGAAAAACTGTTTTTT	CASRKTGEANEKLFF
TRBV19	once	.	TRBJ1-2	TGTGCCAGTAGTATGGCCAGGGGCCATGGCTACACCTTC	CASSMARGHGYTF
TRBV19	.	.	TRBJ2-7	TGTGCCAGTAGTATTACCCGGGACCCTCGGGAGGAGCAGTACTTC	CASSITRDPREEQYF
TRBV14	.	.	TRBJ1-6	TGTGCCAGCAGCTCCCGTAGATGGAATTCACCCCTCCACTTT	CASSSRRWNSPLHF
TRBV5-1	.	.	TRBJ2-7	TGCGCCAGCAGCATAACGACTACCGGCGACGAGCAGTACTTC	CASSITTTGDEQYF
TRBV9	.	TRBD1	TRBJ2-7	TGTGCCAGCAGCGTAGCTACGGCACAGGGGACGGGGGAGCAGTACTTC	CASSVATAQGTGEQYF
TRBV18	once	TRBD1	TRBJ1-3	TGTGCCAGCTCACTCTTCGAGGGGGCAGCTGGAAACACCATATATTTT	CASSLFEGAAGNTIYF
TRBV27	.	TRBD1	TRBJ1-3	TGTGCCAGCAGCTTCCGGCCGGGACAGGGGGGGGACACCATATATTTT	CASSFRPGQGGDTIYF
TRBV7-9	.	.	TRBJ1-1	TGTGCCAGCAGCTTAGACAGGAACACTGAAGCTTTCTTT	CASSLDRNTEAFF
TRBV6-5	.	.	TRBJ1-5	TGTGCCAGCAGTCCGGGACCCCAGCCCCAGCATTTT	CASSPGPQPQHF
TRBV10-3	.	.	TRBJ2-3	TGTGCCATTGGCGGGGAAACCTTTACAGATACGCAGTATTTT	CAIGGETFTDTQYF
TRBV5-1	.	TRBD2	TRBJ2-1	TGCGCCAGCAGCTTGAAACTAGCGGCAAACAATGAGCAGTTCTTC	CASSLKLAANNEQFF
TRBV11-2	.	.	TRBJ2-1	TGTGCCAGCAGCTTACCCCTCGATGAGCAGTTCTTC	CASSLPLDEQFF
TRBV28	.	.	TRBJ2-2	TGTGCCAGCAGTTTATTGCAGAAAAGGTCCGGGGAGCTGTTTTTT	CASSLLQKRSGELFF
TRBV27	.	.	TRBJ1-1	TGTGCCAGCAGCACCAGGTACAAGAACACTGAAGCTTTCTTT	CASSTRYKNTEAFF
TRBV6-1	.	.	TRBJ1-3	TGTGCCAGCAGTGAACTAACTTCTGGAAACACCATATATTTT	CASSELTSGNTIYF
TRBV10-1	once	.	TRBJ1-5	TGCGCCAGCAGGGATACATGTCGGGGCAATCAGCCCCAGCATTTT	CASRDTCRGNQPQHF
TRBV19	.	TRBD1	TRBJ1-2	TGTGCCAGTACTCCGGACAGGGGGACCTATGGCTACACCTTC	CASTPDRGTYGYTF
TRBV2	.	TRBD2	TRBJ2-7	TGTGCCAGCAGTGAATTTAGGCTAGCGGGAGGAGGGGAGCAGTACTTC	CASSEFRLAGGGEQYF
TRBV12-3/TRBV12-4	.	.	TRBJ1-1	TGTGCCAGCAGTTTCGGGACGGGGGCTTTCTTT	CASSFGTGAFF
TRBV11-1	.	TRBD2	TRBJ2-1	TGTGCCAGCAGCATCAGACTAGCGGGAGTCAATGAGCAGTTCTTC	CASSIRLAGVNEQFF